The rows below give T cell receptor beta chains drawn from one sample of a study of blood T cell repertoires in COVID-19. Profiling relied on immunoSEQ multiplex PCR, and the TCRdb table lists in-frame clones only, not all of them. The table records hundreds of thousands of clones, around nine tenths of them present only once. Sequenced input: PBMCs or T cells enriched from blood (not recorded which). Every receptor here comes from a woman aged 45 to 65 who had recovered from COVID-19. Each CDR3 is given with its conserved first and last residue. Fields, in order: V gene, J gene, clone size, D gene, CDR3 DNA, CDR3 protein. A D gene is named only where the DNA matches it firmly. Clone size is given for some rows only: seen once, a few or many times, or a class if the clone is expanded.

>TRBV9|TRBJ2-1|.|.
TGTGCCAGCAGCGTGGACTGGGCTTACAATGAGCAGTTCTTC
CASSVDWAYNEQFF
>TRBV6-5|TRBJ1-4|once|TRBD1
TGTGCCAGCGGAGGGGGCGCGGCTAATGAAAAACTGTTTTTT
CASGGGAANEKLFF
>TRBV9|TRBJ2-3|.|.
TGTGCCAGCAGCGTAGTTGAACTCTCTACGCAGTATTTT
CASSVVELSTQYF
>TRBV12-5|TRBJ2-2|.|.
TGTGCTAGTGGTTTTGTGGGGACACCTAACACCGGGGAGCTGTTTTTT
CASGFVGTPNTGELFF
>TRBV18|TRBJ1-5|few|.
TGTGCCAGCTCACCCCGAGGACGGGAAAGGAATCAGCCCCAGCATTTT
CASSPRGRERNQPQHF
>TRBV24-1|TRBJ2-5|.|.
TGTGCCACCAGTGATTTTAACAGGGGCTTAGCGGAGAAAGAGACCCAGTACTTC
CATSDFNRGLAEKETQYF
>TRBV7-9|TRBJ1-2|.|TRBD1
TGTGCCAGCACCCCTCTCGGGACAGCAACTAACTATGGCTACACCTTC
CASTPLGTATNYGYTF
>TRBV5-6|TRBJ2-1|.|TRBD2
TGTGCCAGCAGCTTGGCTAGCGGGAGTTCCTACAATGAGCAGTTCTTC
CASSLASGSSYNEQFF
>TRBV7-7|TRBJ2-5|.|TRBD1
TGTGCTAGCAGCTTGGGAGGGACAGGGAAAGAGACCCAGTACTTC
CASSLGGTGKETQYF
>TRBV27|TRBJ2-7|.|TRBD2
TGTGCCAGCAGTAGACTAGCGGGATCCATTCAGGTTTCGGGAGCGGACGAGCAGTACTTC
CASSRLAGSIQVSGADEQYF
>TRBV12-3/TRBV12-4|TRBJ2-7|.|.
TGTGCCAGCAGTTCCCAATTGTCCTACGAGCAGTACTTC
CASSSQLSYEQYF
>TRBV14|TRBJ2-4|.|TRBD1
TGTGCCAGCAGCCAAGCGCCAGGGGGCGAGGCCAAAAACATTCAGTACTTC
CASSQAPGGEAKNIQYF
>TRBV15|TRBJ2-5|.|TRBD1
TGTGCCACCAGCAGACGTAAGGACAGGGAAGCAGAGACCCAGTACTTC
CATSRRKDREAETQYF
>TRBV7-2|TRBJ1-1|.|.
TGTGCCAGCAGCTTAGGAGGGGGATCGAACACTGAAGCTTTCTTT
CASSLGGGSNTEAFF
>TRBV2|TRBJ2-7|.|TRBD2
TGTGCCAGCAGCGTGGGAGCGGGAGCTTACGAGCAGTACTTC
CASSVGAGAYEQYF
>TRBV7-9|TRBJ1-6|.|.
TGTGCCAGCAGCCAACAGAATTCACCCCTCCACTTT
CASSQQNSPLHF
>TRBV4-2|TRBJ2-7|.|TRBD1
TGTGCCAGCAGCACCCCCTGGACAGGGGGGACCTACGAGCAGTACTTC
CASSTPWTGGTYEQYF
>TRBV27|TRBJ2-5|.|.
TGTGCCAGCAGTTTACAATCAGGGGGAGGTGAGACCCAGTACTTC
CASSLQSGGGETQYF
>TRBV7-3|TRBJ2-2|.|.
TGTGCCAGCAGCCGATTGGGAGGAACGAACACCGGGGAGCTGTTTTTT
CASSRLGGTNTGELFF
>TRBV28|TRBJ2-7|.|TRBD2
TGTGCCAGCAGTCAAACCGGGGGGGGCGGGTACGAGCAGTACTTC
CASSQTGGGGYEQYF
>TRBV7-3|TRBJ1-2|.|.
TGTGCCAGCAGATTTACAGGGAACGGCGGCTACACCTTC
CASRFTGNGGYTF
>TRBV4-3|TRBJ2-2|.|TRBD1
TGCGCCAGCAGCCAAGGACAGGGGGCAGTCACCGGGGAGCTGTTTTTT
CASSQGQGAVTGELFF
>TRBV28|TRBJ1-1|.|TRBD1
TGTGCCAGCAGTTTATGGGGACAGGTGGATCGTGTTCTTTTGGCTTTCTTT
CASSLWGQVDRVLLAFF
>TRBV28|TRBJ1-1|.|TRBD1
TGTGCCAGCAGCATGACAGGGAGTACTGAAGCTTTCTTT
CASSMTGSTEAFF
>TRBV9|TRBJ2-3|.|.
TGTGCCAGCAGCGTAGCGGGAGTAAGCGCAGATACGCAGTATTTT
CASSVAGVSADTQYF
>TRBV11-2|TRBJ2-5|once|.
TGTGCCAGCAGCCCCACAGGGGCGCGGGGTGGAGAGACCCAGTACTTC
CASSPTGARGGETQYF
>TRBV6-1|TRBJ1-3|.|.
TGTGCCAGCAGTGAAGCCGTGAGCTCTGGAAACACCATATATTTT
CASSEAVSSGNTIYF
>TRBV7-2|TRBJ2-3|few|TRBD2
TGTGCCAGCAGCTCGGGAGGGAGGGACACAGATACGCAGTATTTT
CASSSGGRDTDTQYF
>TRBV28|TRBJ1-1|.|TRBD1
TGTGCCAGCAGTCCTAATGGACAGGGCGAGACTGAAGCTTTCTTT
CASSPNGQGETEAFF
>TRBV6-6|TRBJ2-7|.|.
TGTGCCAGCAGTTACGAGTCTCCCTACGAGCAGTACTTC
CASSYESPYEQYF
>TRBV7-2|TRBJ2-7|.|TRBD2
TGTGCCAGCAGCGCGACTAGCGGGAACCACTACGAGCAGTACTTC
CASSATSGNHYEQYF
>TRBV7-9|TRBJ1-5|.|.
TGTGCCAGCAGCTTAGGGGTGACAGAAAATCAGCCCCAGCATTTT
CASSLGVTENQPQHF
>TRBV19|TRBJ2-5|.|.
TGTGCCAGTAGTCCAAAAAACAGGGGAGGAGAGACCCAGTACTTC
CASSPKNRGGETQYF
>TRBV30|TRBJ2-1|.|TRBD2
TGTGCCTGGAGTGTTCTAGCGGGAGATGAGCAGTTCTTC
CAWSVLAGDEQFF
>TRBV10-1|TRBJ2-2|.|.
TGCGCCAGTTCAACAGGGTTCACCGGGGAGCTGTTTTTT
CASSTGFTGELFF
>TRBV18|TRBJ2-2|.|.
TGTGCCAGCTCACCACTTCGTTTCACCGGGGAGCTGTTTTTT
CASSPLRFTGELFF
>TRBV19|TRBJ2-1|.|TRBD1
TGTGCCAGTAGTATAAAAGGAATTATTAGGGACAGGGAAGTTGGTGAGCAGTTCTTC
CASSIKGIIRDREVGEQFF
>TRBV7-2|TRBJ1-3|.|.
TGTGCCAGCAGCTTATCCTCACGTGGCAAAAACACCATATATTTT
CASSLSSRGKNTIYF
>TRBV5-6|TRBJ1-2|.|.
TGTGCCAGCAGCCAAAACCCTAGGGGTTATGGCTACACCTTC
CASSQNPRGYGYTF
>TRBV5-6|TRBJ1-4|.|.
TGTGCCAGCAGCCGGACAGACAGAAGTAAACTGTTTTTT
CASSRTDRSKLFF
>TRBV23-1|TRBJ1-1|.|.
TGCGCCAGCAGTCAATCACGGGGGAACACTGAAGCTTTCTTT
CASSQSRGNTEAFF
>TRBV7-8|TRBJ2-1|.|TRBD2
TGTGCCAGCAGCCCGTCGGGACTAGCGGGACCCAATGAGCAGTTCTTC
CASSPSGLAGPNEQFF
>TRBV5-1|TRBJ2-3|.|TRBD2
TGCGCCAGCAGCTCCTTCAGCGGGAGACGGCCGTTGGGTTTT
CASSSFSGRRPLGF
>TRBV3-1/TRBV3-2|TRBJ2-3|.|TRBD1
TGTGCCAGCAGCCAAAGGACAGGGAGCCCCAAGGTGAGCACAGATACGCAGTATTTT
CASSQRTGSPKVSTDTQYF
>TRBV18|TRBJ2-3|once|.
TGTGCCAGCTCACCCGAGACGAGCGGTAGCACAGATACGCAGTATTTT
CASSPETSGSTDTQYF
>TRBV10-3|TRBJ2-2|.|TRBD2
TGTGCCATCAGGAAAGCGGGAGGCATCACCGGGGAGCTGTTTTTT
CAIRKAGGITGELFF